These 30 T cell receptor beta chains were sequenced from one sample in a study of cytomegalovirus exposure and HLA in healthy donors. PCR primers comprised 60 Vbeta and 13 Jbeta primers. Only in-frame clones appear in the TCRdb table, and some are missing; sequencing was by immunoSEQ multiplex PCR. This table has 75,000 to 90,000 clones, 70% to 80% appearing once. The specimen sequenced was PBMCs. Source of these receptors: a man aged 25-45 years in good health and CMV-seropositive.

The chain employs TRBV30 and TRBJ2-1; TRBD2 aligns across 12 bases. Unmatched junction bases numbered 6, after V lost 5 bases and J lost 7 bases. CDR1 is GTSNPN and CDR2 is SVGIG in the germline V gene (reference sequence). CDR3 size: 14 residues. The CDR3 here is CAWFLAGGNNEQFF. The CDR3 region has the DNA TGTGCCTGGTTCCTAGCGGGAGGGAATAATGAGCAGTTCTTC. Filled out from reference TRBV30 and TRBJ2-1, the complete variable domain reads SQTIHQWPATLVQPVGSPLSLECTVEGTSNPNLYWYRQAAGRGLQLLFYSVGIGQISSEVPQNLSASRPQDRQFILSSKKLLLSDSGFYLCAWFLAGGNNEQFFGPGTRLTVL.

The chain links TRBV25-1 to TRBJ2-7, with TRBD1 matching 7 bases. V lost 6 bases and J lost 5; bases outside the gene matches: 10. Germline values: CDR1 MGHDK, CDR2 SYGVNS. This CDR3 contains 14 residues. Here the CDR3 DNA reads TGTGCCAGCAGCATCGACAGGGAGCTCAACGAGCAGTACTTC. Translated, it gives CASSIDRELNEQYF.

The CDR3 is CASSPGGDTQYF. CDR3 nucleotides: TGTGCCAGCAGCCCCGGGGGAGATACGCAGTATTTT. This chain uses TRBV7-2 with TRBJ2-3, with a weak D call TRBD2 (6 bases). Trimming removed 5 bases from V and 5 bases from J, with 8 bases in between. CDR3 size: 12 residues. Germline V gene sequence: CDR1 SGHTA, CDR2 FQGNSA.

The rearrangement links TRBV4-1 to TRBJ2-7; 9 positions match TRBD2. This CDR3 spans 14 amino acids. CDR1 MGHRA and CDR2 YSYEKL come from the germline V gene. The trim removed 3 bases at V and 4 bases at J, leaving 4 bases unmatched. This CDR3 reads CASSHSSGEYEQYF. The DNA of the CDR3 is TGCGCCAGCAGCCATTCTAGCGGGGAGTACGAGCAGTACTTC.

The CDR3 spells CASSDRAYSNQPQHF. The CDR3, as DNA: TGTGCCAGCAGTGATAGAGCTTATAGCAATCAGCCCCAGCATTTT. This chain connects TRBV6-1 to TRBJ1-5; no firm D call. The V and J ends lost 3 bases and 0 bases respectively, with 9 bases between them. The CDR3 contains 15 residues. Per germline, CDR1 MNHNS and CDR2 SASEGT.

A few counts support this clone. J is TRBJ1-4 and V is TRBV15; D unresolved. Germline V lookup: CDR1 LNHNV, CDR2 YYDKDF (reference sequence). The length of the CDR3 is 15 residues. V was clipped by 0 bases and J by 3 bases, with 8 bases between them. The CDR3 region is CATSREREANEKLFF. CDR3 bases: TGTGCCACCAGCAGAGAGCGGGAGGCTAATGAAAAACTGTTTTTT.

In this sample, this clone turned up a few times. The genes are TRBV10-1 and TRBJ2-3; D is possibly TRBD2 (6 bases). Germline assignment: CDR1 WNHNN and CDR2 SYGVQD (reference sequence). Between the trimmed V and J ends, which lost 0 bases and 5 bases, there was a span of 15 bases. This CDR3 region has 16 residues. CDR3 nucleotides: TGCGCCAGCAGTGAGTCGCGGGGAACCGAGCGAGATACGCAGTATTTT. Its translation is CASSESRGTERDTQYF.

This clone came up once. This chain's CDR3 is CASSLDRGLSETQYF. Written as DNA, the CDR3 is TGTGCCAGCAGTTTGGACAGGGGTTTATCGGAGACCCAGTACTTC. The J gene is TRBJ2-5, the V gene TRBV27; TRBD1 matches 9 bases. CDR3 length: 15 residues. V shed 3 bases, J shed 5 bases, and the junction held 7 bases outside the gene matches. Germline V CDR1 and CDR2: MNHEY, SMNVEV (reference sequence).

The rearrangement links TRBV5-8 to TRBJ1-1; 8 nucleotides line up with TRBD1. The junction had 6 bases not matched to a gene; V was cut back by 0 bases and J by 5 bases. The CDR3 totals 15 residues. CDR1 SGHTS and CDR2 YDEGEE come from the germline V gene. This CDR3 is CASSLAVRTGTEAFF. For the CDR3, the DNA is TGTGCCAGCAGCTTGGCGGTCCGGACAGGGACTGAAGCTTTCTTT.

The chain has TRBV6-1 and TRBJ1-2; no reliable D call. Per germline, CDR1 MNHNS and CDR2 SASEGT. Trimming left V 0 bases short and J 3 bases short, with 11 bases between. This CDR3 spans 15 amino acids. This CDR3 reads CASSEAGTRDYGYTF. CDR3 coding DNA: TGTGCCAGCAGTGAAGCGGGCACGAGGGACTATGGCTACACCTTC.

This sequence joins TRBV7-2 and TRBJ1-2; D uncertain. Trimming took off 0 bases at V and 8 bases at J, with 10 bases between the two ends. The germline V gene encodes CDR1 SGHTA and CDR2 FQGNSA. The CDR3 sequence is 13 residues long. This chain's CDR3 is CASSLAQIGGYTF. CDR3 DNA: TGTGCCAGCAGCTTAGCACAGATTGGCGGCTACACCTTC.

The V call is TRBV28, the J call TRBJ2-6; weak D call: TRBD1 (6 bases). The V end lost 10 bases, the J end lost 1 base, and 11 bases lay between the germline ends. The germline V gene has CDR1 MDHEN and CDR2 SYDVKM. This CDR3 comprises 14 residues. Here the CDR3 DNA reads TGTGCCATCTCCCAGGGGTCTGGGGCCAACGTCCTGACTTTC. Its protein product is CAISQGSGANVLTF.

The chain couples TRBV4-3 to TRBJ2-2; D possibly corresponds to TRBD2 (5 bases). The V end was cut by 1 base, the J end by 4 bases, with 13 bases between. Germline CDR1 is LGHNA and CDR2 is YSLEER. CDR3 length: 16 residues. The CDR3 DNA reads TGCGCCAGCAGCCAAGGACGAGGGCAGATCACCGGGGAGCTGTTTTTT. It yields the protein CASSQGRGQITGELFF.

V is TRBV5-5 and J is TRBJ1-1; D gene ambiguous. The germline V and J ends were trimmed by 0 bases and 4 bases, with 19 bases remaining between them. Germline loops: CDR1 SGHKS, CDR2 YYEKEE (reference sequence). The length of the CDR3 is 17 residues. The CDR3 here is CASSLDGGIGMATEAFF. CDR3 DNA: TGTGCCAGCAGCTTGGATGGAGGGATCGGGATGGCCACTGAAGCTTTCTTT.

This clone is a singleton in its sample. The CDR3 nucleotides are TGTGCCAGTAGTATAGCATCGGAACCGGGACTACCCTCCTACGAGCAGTACTTC. It yields the protein CASSIASEPGLPSYEQYF. This chain links TRBV19 with TRBJ2-7; TRBD2 matches at 7 bases. The ends lost 1 base at V and 0 bases at J; junction bases unmatched: 12. Germline CDR1 reads LNHDA; CDR2 reads SQIVND (reference sequence). This CDR3 comprises 18 residues. Supplemented by reference TRBV19 and TRBJ2-7, the full variable domain reads DGGITQSPKYLFRKEGQNVTLSCEQNLNHDAMYWYRQDPGQGLRLIYYSQIVNDFQKGDIAEGYSVSREKKESFPLTVTSAQKNPTAFYLCASSIASEPGLPSYEQYFGPGTRLTVT.

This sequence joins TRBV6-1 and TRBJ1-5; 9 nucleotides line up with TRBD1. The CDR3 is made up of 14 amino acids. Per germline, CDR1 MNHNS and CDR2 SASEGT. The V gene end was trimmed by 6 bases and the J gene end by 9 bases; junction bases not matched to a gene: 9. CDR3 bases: TGTGCCAGCAGCGTGGACAGGGGCGAAGGGCCCCAGCATTTT. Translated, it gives CASSVDRGEGPQHF.

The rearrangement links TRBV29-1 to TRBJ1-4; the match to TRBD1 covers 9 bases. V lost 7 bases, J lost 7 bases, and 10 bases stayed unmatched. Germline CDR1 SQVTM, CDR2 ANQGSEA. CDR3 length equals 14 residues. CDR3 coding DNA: TGCAGCGCCAATCACAGGGGGCGAGGTGAAAAACTGTTTTTT. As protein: CSANHRGRGEKLFF.

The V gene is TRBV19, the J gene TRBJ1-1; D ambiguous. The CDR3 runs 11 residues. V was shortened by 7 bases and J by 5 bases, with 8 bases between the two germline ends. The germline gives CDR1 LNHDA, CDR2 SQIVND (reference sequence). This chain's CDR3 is CASKAGTEAFF. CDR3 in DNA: TGTGCCAGTAAGGCGGGTACTGAAGCTTTCTTT.

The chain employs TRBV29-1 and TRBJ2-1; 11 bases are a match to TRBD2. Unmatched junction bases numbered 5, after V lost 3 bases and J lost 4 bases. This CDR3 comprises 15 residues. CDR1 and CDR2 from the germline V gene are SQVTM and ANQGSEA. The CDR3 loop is CSVDPGLAGYNEQFF. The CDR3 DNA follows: TGCAGCGTTGATCCCGGACTAGCGGGTTACAATGAGCAGTTCTTC.

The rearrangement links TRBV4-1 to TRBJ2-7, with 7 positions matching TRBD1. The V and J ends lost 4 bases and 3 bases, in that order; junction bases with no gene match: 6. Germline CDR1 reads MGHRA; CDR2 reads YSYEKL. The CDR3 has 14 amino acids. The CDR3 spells CASSPPDRIYEQYF. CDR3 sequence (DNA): TGCGCCAGCAGCCCCCCGGACAGGATCTACGAGCAGTACTTC.

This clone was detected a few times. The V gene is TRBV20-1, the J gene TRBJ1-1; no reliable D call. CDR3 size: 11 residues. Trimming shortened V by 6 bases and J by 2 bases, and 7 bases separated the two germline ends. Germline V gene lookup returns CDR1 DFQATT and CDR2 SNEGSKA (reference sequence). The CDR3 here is CSALANTEAFF. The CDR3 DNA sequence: TGCAGTGCCTTGGCTAACACTGAAGCTTTCTTT.

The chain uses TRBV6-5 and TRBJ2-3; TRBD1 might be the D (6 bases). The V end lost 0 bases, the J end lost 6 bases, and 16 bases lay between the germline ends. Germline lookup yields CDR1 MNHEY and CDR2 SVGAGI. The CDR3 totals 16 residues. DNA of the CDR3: TGTGCCAGCAGTTACTCCCAGGGGTACCCTACGGATACGCAGTATTTT. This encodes CASSYSQGYPTDTQYF.

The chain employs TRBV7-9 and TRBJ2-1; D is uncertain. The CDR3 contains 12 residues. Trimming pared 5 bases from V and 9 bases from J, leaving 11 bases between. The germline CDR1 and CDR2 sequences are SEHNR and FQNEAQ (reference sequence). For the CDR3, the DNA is TGTGCCAGCAGCCCTAGAGGCAGTGAGCAGTTCTTC. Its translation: CASSPRGSEQFF.

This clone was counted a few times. In DNA form, the CDR3 reads TGCAGCGTTGCGGGGAATAGGAATCAGCCCCAGCATTTT. This gives the protein CSVAGNRNQPQHF. V usage is TRBV29-1 and J usage is TRBJ1-5; D uncertain. Germline V gene data show CDR1 as SQVTM and CDR2 as ANQGSEA. CDR3 size: 13 residues. Deletions cut 4 bases from V and 4 bases from J, with 11 bases between.

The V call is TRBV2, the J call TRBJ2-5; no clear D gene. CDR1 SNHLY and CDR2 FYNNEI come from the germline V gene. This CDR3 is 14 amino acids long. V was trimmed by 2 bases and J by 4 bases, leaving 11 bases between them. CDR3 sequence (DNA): TGTGCCAGCAGTGAAATGTCGAGATTAGAGACCCAGTACTTC. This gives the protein CASSEMSRLETQYF.

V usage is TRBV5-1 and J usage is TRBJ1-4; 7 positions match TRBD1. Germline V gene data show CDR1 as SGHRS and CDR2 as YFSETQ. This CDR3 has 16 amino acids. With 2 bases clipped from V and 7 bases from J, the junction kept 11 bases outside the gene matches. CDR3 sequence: CASSFNTGAQAEKLFF. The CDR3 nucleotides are TGCGCCAGCAGCTTTAACACAGGGGCGCAGGCTGAAAAACTGTTTTTT. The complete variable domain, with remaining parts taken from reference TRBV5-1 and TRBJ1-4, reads KAGVTQTPRYLIKTRGQQVTLSCSPISGHRSVSWYQQTPGQGLQFLFEYFSETQRNKGNFPGRFSGRQFSNSRSEMNVSTLELGDSALYLCASSFNTGAQAEKLFFGSGTQLSVL.

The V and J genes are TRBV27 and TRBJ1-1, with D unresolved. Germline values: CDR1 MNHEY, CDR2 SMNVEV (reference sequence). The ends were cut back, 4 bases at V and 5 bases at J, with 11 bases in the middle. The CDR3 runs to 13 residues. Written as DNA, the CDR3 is TGTGCCAGCAGTTCCTTCGGGGAGACTGAAGCTTTCTTT. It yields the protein CASSSFGETEAFF.

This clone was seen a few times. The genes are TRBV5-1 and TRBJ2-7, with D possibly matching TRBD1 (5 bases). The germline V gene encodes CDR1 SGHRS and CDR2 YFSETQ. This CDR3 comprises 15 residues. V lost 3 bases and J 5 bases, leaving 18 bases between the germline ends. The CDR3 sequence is CASSSMAGQRDEQYF. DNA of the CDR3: TGCGCCAGCAGCTCGATGGCCGGACAAAGGGACGAGCAGTACTTC.

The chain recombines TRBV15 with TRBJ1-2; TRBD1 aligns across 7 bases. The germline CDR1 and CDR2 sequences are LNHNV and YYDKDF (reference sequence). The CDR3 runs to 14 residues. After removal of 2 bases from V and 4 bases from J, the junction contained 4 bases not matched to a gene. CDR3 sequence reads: CATSRSTGVYGYTF. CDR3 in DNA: TGTGCCACCAGCAGATCTACAGGGGTCTATGGCTACACCTTC.

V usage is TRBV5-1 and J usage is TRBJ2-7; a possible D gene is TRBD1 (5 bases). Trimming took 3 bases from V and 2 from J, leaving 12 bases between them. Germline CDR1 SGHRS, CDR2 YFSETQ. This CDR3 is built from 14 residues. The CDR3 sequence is CASSSLDSTYEQYF. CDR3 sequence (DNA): TGCGCCAGCAGCTCCCTCGACAGCACCTACGAGCAGTACTTC.